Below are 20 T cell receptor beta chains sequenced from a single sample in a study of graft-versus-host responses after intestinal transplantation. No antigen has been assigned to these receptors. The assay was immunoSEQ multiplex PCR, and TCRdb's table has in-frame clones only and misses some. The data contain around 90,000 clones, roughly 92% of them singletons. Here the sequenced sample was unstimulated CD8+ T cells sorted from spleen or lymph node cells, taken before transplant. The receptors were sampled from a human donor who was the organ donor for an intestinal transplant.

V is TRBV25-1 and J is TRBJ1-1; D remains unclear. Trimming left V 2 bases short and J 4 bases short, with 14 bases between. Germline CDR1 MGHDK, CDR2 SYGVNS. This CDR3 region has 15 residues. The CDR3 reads CASSEIVRGGTEAFF. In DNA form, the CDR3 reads TGTGCCAGCAGTGAAATTGTCCGGGGAGGCACTGAAGCTTTCTTT.

CDR3 protein: CSARAGYEQYF. CDR3 bases: TGCAGTGCTAGAGCAGGGTACGAGCAGTACTTC. The chain joins TRBV20-1 to TRBJ2-7; perhaps TRBD1 as D (5 bases). The germline gives CDR1 DFQATT, CDR2 SNEGSKA (reference sequence). The V end was cut by 1 base, the J end by 4 bases, with 5 bases between. The CDR3 is 11 amino acids.

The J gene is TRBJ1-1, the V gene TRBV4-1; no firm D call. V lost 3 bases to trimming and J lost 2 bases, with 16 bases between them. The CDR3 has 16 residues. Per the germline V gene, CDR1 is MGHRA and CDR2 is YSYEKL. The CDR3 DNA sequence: TGCGCCAGCAGCCAGTCCAAAGTCGGACTAAACACTGAAGCTTTCTTT. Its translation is CASSQSKVGLNTEAFF.

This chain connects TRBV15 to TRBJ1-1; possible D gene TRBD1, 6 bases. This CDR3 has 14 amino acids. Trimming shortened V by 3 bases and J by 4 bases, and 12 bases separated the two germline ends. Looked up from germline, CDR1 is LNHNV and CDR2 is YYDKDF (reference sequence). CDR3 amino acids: CATSRSTGSTEAFF. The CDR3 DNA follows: TGTGCCACCAGCAGGAGTACAGGGAGCACTGAAGCTTTCTTT.

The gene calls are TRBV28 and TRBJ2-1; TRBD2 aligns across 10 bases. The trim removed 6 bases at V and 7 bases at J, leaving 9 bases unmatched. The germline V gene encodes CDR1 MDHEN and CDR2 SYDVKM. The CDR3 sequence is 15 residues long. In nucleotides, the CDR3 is TGTGCCAGCAGCGGGATCAGCGGGAGGGATAATGAGCAGTTCTTC. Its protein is CASSGISGRDNEQFF. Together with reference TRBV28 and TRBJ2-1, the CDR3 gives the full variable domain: DVKVTQSSRYLVKRTGEKVFLECVQDMDHENMFWYRQDPGLGLRLIYFSYDVKMKEKGDIPEGYSVSREKKERFSLILESASTNQTSMYLCASSGISGRDNEQFFGPGTRLTVL.

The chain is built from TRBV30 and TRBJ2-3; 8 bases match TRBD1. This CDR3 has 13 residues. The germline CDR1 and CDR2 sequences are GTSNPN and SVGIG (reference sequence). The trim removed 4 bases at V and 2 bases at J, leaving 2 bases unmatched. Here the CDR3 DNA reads TGTGCCTGGAATCAGGGGGCCACAGATACGCAGTATTTT. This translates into CAWNQGATDTQYF.

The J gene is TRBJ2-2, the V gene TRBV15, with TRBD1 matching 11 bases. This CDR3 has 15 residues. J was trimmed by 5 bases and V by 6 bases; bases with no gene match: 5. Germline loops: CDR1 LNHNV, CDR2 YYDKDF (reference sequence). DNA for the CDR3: TGTGCCACCAGTCGGGACAGGGGGTGGACCGGGGAGCTGTTTTTT. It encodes CATSRDRGWTGELFF.

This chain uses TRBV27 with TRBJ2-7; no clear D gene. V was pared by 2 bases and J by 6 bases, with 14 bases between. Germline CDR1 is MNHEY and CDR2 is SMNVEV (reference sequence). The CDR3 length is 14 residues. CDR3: CASSLEARWSEQYF. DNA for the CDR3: TGTGCCAGCAGTTTAGAAGCTAGATGGTCCGAGCAGTACTTC.

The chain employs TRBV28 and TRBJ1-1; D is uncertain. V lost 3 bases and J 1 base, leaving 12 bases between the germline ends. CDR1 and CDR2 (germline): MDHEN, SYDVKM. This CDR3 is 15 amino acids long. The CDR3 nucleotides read TGTGCCAGCAGTTTCTTGGCCCGGAGGAACACTGAAGCTTTCTTT. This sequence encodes CASSFLARRNTEAFF. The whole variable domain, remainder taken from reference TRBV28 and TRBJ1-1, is DVKVTQSSRYLVKRTGEKVFLECVQDMDHENMFWYRQDPGLGLRLIYFSYDVKMKEKGDIPEGYSVSREKKERFSLILESASTNQTSMYLCASSFLARRNTEAFFGQGTRLTVV.

The CDR3 sequence is CASSLVAQRNTEAFF. The CDR3 bases are TGTGCCAGCAGTTTAGTCGCCCAGCGGAACACTGAAGCTTTCTTT. The chain has TRBV28 and TRBJ1-1; D remains unclear. The CDR3 is 15 residues long. The germline CDR1 and CDR2 sequences are MDHEN and SYDVKM. Between the trimmed V and J ends, which lost 2 bases and 1 base, there was a span of 11 bases.

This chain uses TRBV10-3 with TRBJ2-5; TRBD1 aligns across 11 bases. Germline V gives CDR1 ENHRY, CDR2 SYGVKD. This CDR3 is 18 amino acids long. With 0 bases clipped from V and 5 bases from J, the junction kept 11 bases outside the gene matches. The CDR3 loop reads CAISESLEDRGRWETQYF. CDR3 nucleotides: TGTGCCATCAGTGAGTCGCTTGAGGACAGGGGGCGTTGGGAGACCCAGTACTTC.

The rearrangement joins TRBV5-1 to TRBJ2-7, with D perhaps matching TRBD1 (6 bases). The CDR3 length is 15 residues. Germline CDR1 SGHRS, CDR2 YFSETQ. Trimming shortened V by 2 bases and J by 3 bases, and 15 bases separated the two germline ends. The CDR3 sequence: CASSFSGVTFYEQYF. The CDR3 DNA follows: TGCGCCAGCAGCTTTTCAGGGGTCACCTTCTACGAGCAGTACTTC. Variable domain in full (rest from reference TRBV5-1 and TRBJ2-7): KAGVTQTPRYLIKTRGQQVTLSCSPISGHRSVSWYQQTPGQGLQFLFEYFSETQRNKGNFPGRFSGRQFSNSRSEMNVSTLELGDSALYLCASSFSGVTFYEQYFGPGTRLTVT.

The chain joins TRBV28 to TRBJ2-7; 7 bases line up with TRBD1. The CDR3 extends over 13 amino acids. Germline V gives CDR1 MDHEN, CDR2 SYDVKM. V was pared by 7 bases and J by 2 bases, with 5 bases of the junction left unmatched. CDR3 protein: CASNPGQAYEQYF. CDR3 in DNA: TGTGCCAGCAATCCCGGACAGGCCTACGAGCAGTACTTC.

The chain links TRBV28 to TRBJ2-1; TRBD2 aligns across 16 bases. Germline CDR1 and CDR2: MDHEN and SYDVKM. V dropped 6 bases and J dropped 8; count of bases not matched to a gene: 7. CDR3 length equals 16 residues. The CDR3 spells CASRGLAGGPSDEQFF. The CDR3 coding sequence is TGTGCCAGCAGGGGACTAGCGGGAGGGCCAAGCGATGAGCAGTTCTTC.

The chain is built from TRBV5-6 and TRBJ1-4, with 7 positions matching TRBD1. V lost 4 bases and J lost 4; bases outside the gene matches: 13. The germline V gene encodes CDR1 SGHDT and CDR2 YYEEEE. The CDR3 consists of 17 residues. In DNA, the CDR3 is TGTGCCAGCAGCAACAGTCCGGGACAGATTCTTAATGAAAAACTGTTTTTT. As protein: CASSNSPGQILNEKLFF.

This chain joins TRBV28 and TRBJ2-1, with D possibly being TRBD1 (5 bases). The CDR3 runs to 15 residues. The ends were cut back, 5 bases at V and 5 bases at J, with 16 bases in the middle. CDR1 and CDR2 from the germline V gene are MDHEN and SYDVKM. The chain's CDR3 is CASSLFRGQNNEQFF. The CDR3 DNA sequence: TGTGCCAGCAGTCTTTTCCGAGGACAAAACAATGAGCAGTTCTTC.

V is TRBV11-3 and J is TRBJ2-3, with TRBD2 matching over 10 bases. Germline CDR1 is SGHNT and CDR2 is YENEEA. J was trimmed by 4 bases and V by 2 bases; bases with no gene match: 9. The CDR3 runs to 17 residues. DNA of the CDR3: TGTGCCAGCAGCTTACTAGCGGGGGCCAGCCAGGCAGATACGCAGTATTTT. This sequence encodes CASSLLAGASQADTQYF.

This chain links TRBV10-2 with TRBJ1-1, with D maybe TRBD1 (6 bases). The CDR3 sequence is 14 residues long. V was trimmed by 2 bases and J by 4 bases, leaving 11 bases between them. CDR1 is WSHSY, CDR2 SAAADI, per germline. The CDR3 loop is CASSEGGAGTEAFF. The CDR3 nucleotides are TGCGCCAGCAGTGAGGGGGGCGCGGGCACTGAAGCTTTCTTT.

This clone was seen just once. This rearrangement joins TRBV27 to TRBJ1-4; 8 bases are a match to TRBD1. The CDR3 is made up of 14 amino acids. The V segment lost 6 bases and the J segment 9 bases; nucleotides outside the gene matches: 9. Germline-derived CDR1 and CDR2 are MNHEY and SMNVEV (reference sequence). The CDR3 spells CASSPDRGLKKLFF. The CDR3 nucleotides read TGTGCCAGCAGCCCCGACAGGGGATTGAAAAAACTGTTTTTT.

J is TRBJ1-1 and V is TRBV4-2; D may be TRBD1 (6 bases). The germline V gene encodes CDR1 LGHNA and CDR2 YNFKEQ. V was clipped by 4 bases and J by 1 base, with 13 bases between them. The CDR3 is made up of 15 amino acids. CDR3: CASSPDRTENTEAFF. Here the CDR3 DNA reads TGTGCCAGCAGCCCCGATAGGACAGAGAACACTGAAGCTTTCTTT.